This T cell receptor beta chain was profiled in a study of T cells in tumors after PD-1 blockade. Using immunoSEQ multiplex PCR, the repertoire was profiled, and TCRdb retains in-frame clones only, with some absent. Found here are about 35,000 clones, roughly 78% of them singletons; the top ten hold around 40%. This CDR3 comprises 15 residues. Germline V gives CDR1 MNHEY, CDR2 SVGAGI. The J segment lost 10 bases and the V segment lost 7 bases, leaving 14 bases of the junction unmatched. The sample here was PBMCs, taken before anti-PD-1 treatment. This clonotype was sampled from a human donor with basal cell carcinoma. V is TRBV6-5 and J is TRBJ2-1, with TRBD2 identical over 9 bases. The CDR3 bases are TGTGCCAGCATCTCCCTGCGGGGCGGGAGGGAAGAGCAGTTCTTC. This gives the protein CASISLRGGREEQFF.